The source of this T cell receptor (beta chain) is a study of cytomegalovirus exposure and HLA in healthy donors. Primers included in the PCR were 60 Vbeta and 13 Jbeta primers. Generated by immunoSEQ multiplex PCR, the TCRdb table keeps only in-frame clones and is missing some. This sample has about 240,000 clones, with around 81% found just once. Donors were nominally healthy when sampled, though unrecorded immune exposures were likely. Germline V gives CDR1 LNHNV, CDR2 YYDKDF (reference sequence). This CDR3 spans 14 amino acids. The V end lost 0 bases, the J end lost 4 bases, and 10 bases lay between the germline ends.

Sequencing was carried out using PBMCs. The chain carries TRBV15 and TRBJ2-7; possibly TRBD2 for D (5 bases). The receptor was derived from a woman in her sixties or seventies in good health and CMV-seropositive. The CDR3 is CATSREGRGYEQYF. The DNA of the CDR3 is TGTGCCACCAGCAGAGAGGGGAGAGGGTACGAGCAGTACTTC.